The rows below give T cell receptor beta chains drawn from one sample of a study of T cell responses to AZD1222 COVID-19 vaccine. Produced via immunoSEQ multiplex PCR; TCRdb's table is partial and in-frame only. The sample carries around 130,000 clones, 88% recorded once. The sequenced sample was peripheral blood, obtained on day 0 of AZD1222 vaccination. The receptors come from an adult in good health. CDR3s include the opening cysteine and the closing phenylalanine or tryptophan. D genes are given only for firm matches. Clone size is not always given. Where it is, it says once, few, many or a class for expanded clones.

clone_size	j_call	v_call	d_call	cdr3_aa	cdr3_nt
NA	TRBJ1-5	TRBV6-5	TRBD1	CATRPGTGGNQPQHF	TGTGCCACCAGACCCGGGACAGGAGGCAATCAGCCCCAGCATTTT
NA	TRBJ2-2	TRBV27	TRBD2	CASSSGRGIANTGELFF	TGTGCCAGCAGTTCCGGGAGGGGAATCGCGAACACCGGGGAGCTGTTTTTT
NA	TRBJ1-1	TRBV2	NA	CARSGEGGRTEAFF	TGTGCCCGCAGTGGGGAGGGGGGGCGAACTGAAGCTTTCTTT
once	TRBJ2-5	TRBV15	NA	CATSTNQGRKETQYF	TGTGCCACCAGCACAAATCAGGGACGGAAGGAGACCCAGTACTTC
NA	TRBJ1-3	TRBV4-1	NA	CASSQVQGGGNTIYF	TGCGCCAGCAGCCAAGTTCAGGGTGGTGGAAACACCATATATTTT
NA	TRBJ1-2	TRBV28	NA	CASSWAGFNGYTF	TGTGCCAGCAGTTGGGCGGGGTTCAATGGCTACACCTTC
NA	TRBJ2-7	TRBV9	NA	CASSTGTTTYEQYF	TGTGCCAGCAGTACCGGGACAACAACCTACGAGCAGTACTTC
NA	TRBJ2-5	TRBV12-3/TRBV12-4	NA	CASSRVLGETQYF	TGTGCCAGCTCGCGGGTCCTCGGGGAGACCCAGTACTTC
NA	TRBJ2-2	TRBV3-1/TRBV3-2	NA	CASSRRGAANTGELFF	TGTGCCAGCAGCCGCCGGGGGGCCGCGAACACCGGGGAGCTGTTTTTT
few	TRBJ2-7	TRBV29-1	NA	CSVRSWRGTEYEQYF	TGCAGCGTGCGGTCGTGGAGGGGGACAGAATACGAGCAGTACTTC
NA	TRBJ1-1	TRBV6-5	NA	CASSYSQANTEAFF	TGTGCCAGCAGTTACAGCCAGGCGAACACTGAAGCTTTCTTT
NA	TRBJ2-7	TRBV30	TRBD1	CAWRVPGQASYEQYF	TGTGCCTGGAGGGTTCCGGGACAGGCTTCCTACGAGCAGTACTTC
NA	TRBJ2-7	TRBV5-6	NA	CASSSVWGTYEQYF	TGTGCCAGCAGCTCGGTGTGGGGGACCTACGAGCAGTACTTC
NA	TRBJ2-7	TRBV5-1	NA	CASSPTATYEQYF	TGCGCCAGCAGCCCCACGGCTACCTACGAGCAGTACTTC
NA	TRBJ1-5	TRBV6-1	NA	CASSERENRVWGNQPQHF	TGTGCCAGCAGTGAGAGGGAAAACAGGGTCTGGGGCAATCAGCCCCAGCATTTT
NA	TRBJ1-5	TRBV27	TRBD1	CASSSGTVSNQPQHF	TGTGCCAGCAGTTCGGGGACAGTTAGCAATCAGCCCCAGCATTTT
NA	TRBJ2-2	TRBV5-1	NA	CASSLDAFRGTGELFF	TGCGCCAGCAGCTTGGACGCATTCCGGGGCACCGGGGAGCTGTTTTTT
NA	TRBJ1-2	TRBV6-5	TRBD1	CASRPGQGRNYGYTF	TGTGCCAGCAGGCCGGGACAGGGTCGTAACTATGGCTACACCTTC
NA	TRBJ2-1	TRBV3-1/TRBV3-2	NA	CASTTGAGDILFF	TGTGCCAGCACAACGGGGGCGGGAGATATCCTGTTCTTC
NA	TRBJ1-6	TRBV11-2	TRBD1	CASSLVGQGDSPLHF	TGTGCCAGCAGCTTAGTGGGACAGGGTGATTCACCCCTCCACTTT
NA	TRBJ2-2	TRBV24-1	TRBD2	CATSAASGSQTGELFF	TGTGCCACCAGTGCGGCTAGCGGGAGTCAAACCGGGGAGCTGTTTTTT
NA	TRBJ1-1	TRBV3-1/TRBV3-2	NA	CASSQGARNTEAFF	TGTGCCAGCAGCCAAGGAGCACGGAACACTGAAGCTTTCTTT
NA	TRBJ2-7	TRBV7-2	NA	CASSLTRTPYEQYF	TGTGCCAGCAGCTTAACCAGAACTCCTTACGAGCAGTACTTC
NA	TRBJ1-4	TRBV6-5	NA	CASSYSSAAGNEKLFF	TGTGCCAGCAGTTACTCTTCTGCGGCGGGAAATGAAAAACTGTTTTTT